This entry lists 17 T cell receptor beta chains sequenced from one sample in a study of T cell repertoires in cytomegalovirus infection (dated by TCRdb to between 2017 and 2020). The meaning of the sample's treatment or condition label: in vitro stimulation with specific CMV peptide epitopes to enrich CMV-specific T cells. Sequencer: Illumina HiSeq 1500. The public reads were quality trimmed at Q25 with fastp and then assembled into clones with MiXCR by TCRdb, keeping productive beta chains. Every entry covers one CDR3 protein and lists the most common genes and DNA from its rows. The sample has 450,000 to 650,000 distinct CDR3 sequences on record, 40% of them singletons. The ten largest clones add up to 48% of the sample. The antigens of these receptors remain unknown. The sequencing here drew on cultured PBMCs, taken from culture after CMV antigen stimulation. These receptors came from a human donor in good health (CMV status not recorded). Some clones in this sample may be carry-over from other donors' samples.

This clonotype was detected only a few times. The chain links TRBV2 to TRBJ2-7; 9 bases fit TRBD1. V was pared by 4 bases and J by 5 bases, with 6 bases of the junction left unmatched. This CDR3 has 14 amino acids. Looked up from germline, CDR1 is SNHLY and CDR2 is FYNNEI. CDR3 DNA: TGTGCCAGCAGTGGGGACAGGGTCGGTCACGAGCAGTACTTC. Protein sequence: CASSGDRVGHEQYF.

This clonotype showed up just a few times. The J gene is TRBJ2-1, the V gene TRBV10-2, with D possibly TRBD2 on 5 matching bases. Trimming shortened V by 2 bases and J by 8 bases, and 13 bases separated the two germline ends. The CDR3 is 14 residues long. The germline V gene encodes CDR1 WSHSY and CDR2 SAAADI. The CDR3 coding sequence is TGCGCCAGCAGTGAGACACTAGTCTTTCATGAGCAGTTCTTC. As protein: CASSETLVFHEQFF.

The CDR3 nucleotides are TGCAGTGCTAGAGGGAGTCTGCGGGAGAGCTCCTACGAGCAGTACTTC. This gives the protein CSARGSLRESSYEQYF. This chain uses TRBV20-1 with TRBJ2-7, with 7 positions matching TRBD2. CDR3 length: 16 residues. Germline V gene sequence: CDR1 DFQATT, CDR2 SNEGSKA (reference sequence). The ends lost 1 base at V and 0 bases at J; junction bases unmatched: 9.

CDR3 in DNA: TGTGCCAGCAGCACAATTGGACTAGCGGGCTACAATGAGCAGTTCTTC. Its protein product is CASSTIGLAGYNEQFF. V and J are TRBV7-6 and TRBJ2-1; TRBD2 matches 11 bases. Trimming took 5 bases from V and 3 from J; bases not matched to a gene: 6. The CDR3 has 16 amino acids. Looked up from germline, CDR1 is SGHVS and CDR2 is FNYEAQ.

The chain carries TRBV11-2 and TRBJ2-1; D is possibly TRBD1 (5 bases). This CDR3 comprises 15 residues. Germline loops: CDR1 SGHAT, CDR2 FQNNGV. The V gene lost 0 bases and the J gene lost 2 bases, with 8 bases spanning the gap. The DNA for the CDR3 is TGTGCCAGCAGCTTAGACAGGGTTACCTACAATGAGCAGTTCTTC. It yields the protein CASSLDRVTYNEQFF.

The chain recombines TRBV20-1 with TRBJ2-2; no clear D gene. The germline CDR1 and CDR2 sequences are DFQATT and SNEGSKA (reference sequence). CDR3 length: 13 residues. The V end was cut by 5 bases, the J end by 3 bases, with 10 bases between. CDR3: CSALAADTGELFF. In DNA form, the CDR3 reads TGCAGTGCTCTGGCCGCGGACACCGGGGAGCTGTTTTTT.

The table lists this clonotype with a few counts. The genes are TRBV7-2 and TRBJ2-3; D is perhaps TRBD1 or TRBD2 (5 bases each). The CDR3 spans 14 residues. Germline V lookup: CDR1 SGHTA, CDR2 FQGNSA. The germline V and J ends were trimmed by 5 bases and 1 base, with 10 bases remaining between them. CDR3 nucleotides: TGTGCCAGCAGCGCTTCGGGACGCACAGATACGCAGTATTTT. This translates into CASSASGRTDTQYF.

The J gene is TRBJ2-1, the V gene TRBV14, with TRBD1 identical over 7 bases. The germline V gene encodes CDR1 SGHDN and CDR2 FVKESK. V gave up 2 bases and J gave up 0 bases; unmatched junction bases: 4. CDR3 length: 16 residues. The CDR3 sequence: CASSQFEGASYNEQFF. The CDR3 nucleotides read TGTGCCAGCAGCCAATTCGAGGGGGCCTCCTACAATGAGCAGTTCTTC.

V and J are TRBV12-3 or TRBV12-4 and TRBJ2-1; 8 bases are a match to TRBD2. Losses at the gene ends were 7 bases for V and 7 bases for J; bases not matched to a gene: 12. This CDR3 is 15 amino acids long. CDR3 loop: CASTLSGGYRNEQFF. For the CDR3, the DNA is TGTGCCAGCACCTTAAGCGGGGGTTATAGGAATGAGCAGTTCTTC.

The chain has TRBV5-1 and TRBJ2-5, with D unclear. Germline assignment: CDR1 SGHRS and CDR2 YFSETQ. The V end was cut by 4 bases, the J end by 1 base, with 14 bases between. This CDR3 spans 15 amino acids. CDR3 amino acids: CASSQYWARQETQYF. The CDR3 DNA reads TGCGCCAGCAGCCAATATTGGGCGCGCCAAGAGACCCAGTACTTC.

This clonotype was seen more than once but under ten times. The rearrangement uses TRBV28 and TRBJ2-2, with 7 bases matching TRBD1. The ends lost 10 bases at V and 5 bases at J; junction bases unmatched: 10. The CDR3 is 14 amino acids. Germline CDR1 and CDR2: MDHEN and SYDVKM. CDR3 nucleotides: TGTGCCACCCCACGGGACAGAGCAACCGGGGAGCTGTTTTTT. Residues: CATPRDRATGELFF.

The rearrangement joins TRBV7-6 to TRBJ2-7; TRBD1 or TRBD2 may be the D gene (5 bases each). The CDR3 totals 13 residues. Germline CDR1 SGHVS, CDR2 FNYEAQ. V was cut by 4 bases and J by 6 bases, with 13 bases left in between. DNA for the CDR3: TGTGCCAGCAGCTCGGGGCCTCTGGGCGAGCAGTACTTC. Its protein is CASSSGPLGEQYF.

The chain combines TRBV7-9 with TRBJ2-3, with D tentatively TRBD1 or TRBD2 (5 bases each). V shed 3 bases and J shed 4 bases, with 11 bases lying between them. This CDR3 contains 14 residues. Germline CDR1 reads SEHNR; CDR2 reads FQNEAQ (reference sequence). Here the CDR3 DNA reads TGTGCCAGCAGCTTCTCCGGGGCGGCAGATACGCAGTATTTT. Encoded protein: CASSFSGAADTQYF.

This clonotype showed up just a few times. The chain joins TRBV28 to TRBJ2-7; a possible D gene is TRBD1 (6 bases). The CDR3 totals 16 residues. Trimming cost V 9 bases and J 0 bases, with 21 bases left between them. Germline loops: CDR1 MDHEN, CDR2 SYDVKM. The CDR3 DNA is TGTGCCAGTTCGTGGGCCCGGACAGCTCTCTCCTACGAGCAGTACTTC. Amino acid sequence: CASSWARTALSYEQYF. Combining the CDR3 with reference TRBV28 and TRBJ2-7 gives the whole variable domain DVKVTQSSRYLVKRTGEKVFLECVQDMDHENMFWYRQDPGLGLRLIYFSYDVKMKEKGDIPEGYSVSREKKERFSLILESASTNQTSMYLCASSWARTALSYEQYFGPGTRLTVT.

This clonotype appeared once. The J gene is TRBJ2-7, the V gene TRBV11-2, with D perhaps TRBD1 (6 bases). The CDR3 covers 14 residues. Deletions cut 3 bases from V and 6 bases from J, with 15 bases between. CDR1 is SGHAT, CDR2 FQNNGV, per germline. The DNA for the CDR3 is TGTGCCAGCAGCTTCTCACCAGGGGATGCCGAGCAGTACTTC. Encoded protein: CASSFSPGDAEQYF.

This clonotype was recorded a few times. The chain links TRBV7-6 to TRBJ1-4; D unresolved. V gave up 4 bases and J gave up 4 bases, with 7 bases separating them. The germline CDR1 and CDR2 sequences are SGHVS and FNYEAQ. The CDR3 totals 13 residues. The CDR3 region is CASSWGVNEKLFF. Written as DNA, the CDR3 is TGTGCCAGCAGCTGGGGAGTTAATGAAAAACTGTTTTTT. The variable domain in full, with the rest retrieved from reference TRBV7-6 and TRBJ1-4, is GAGVSQSPRYKVTKRGQDVALRCDPISGHVSLYWYRQALGQGPEFLTYFNYEAQQDKSGLPNDRFSAERPEGSISTLTIQRTEQRDSAMYRCASSWGVNEKLFFGSGTQLSVL.

This clonotype was seen once. Relative to the germline gene, one junction end is altered; a read error may explain this. This rearrangement joins TRBV7-2 to TRBJ2-2; TRBD2 matches at 10 bases. The CDR3 totals 16 residues. Germline V gene lookup returns CDR1 SGHTA and CDR2 FQGNSA. The CDR3 reads CASSQSGRANTGEPFF. The CDR3 DNA follows: TGTGCCAGCAGCCAGAGCGGGAGGGCGAATACCGGGGAGCCGTTTTTT.